Shown below are 9 T cell receptor beta chains from a single sample sequenced in a study of blood T cell repertoires in COVID-19. TCRdb keeps only in-frame clones here, not all; method: immunoSEQ multiplex PCR. This table has about 210,000 clones, around 82% appearing once. Sequenced sample: peripheral blood. These receptors were obtained from a woman aged 40 to 50 with acute or convalescent COVID-19.

The chain is built from TRBV4-2 and TRBJ1-1; 7 positions match TRBD1. The CDR3 loop spans 15 amino acids. V dropped 1 base and J dropped 1; count of bases not matched to a gene: 3. CDR1 LGHNA and CDR2 YNFKEQ come from the germline V gene. CDR3: CASSQAGTANTEAFF. CDR3 nucleotides: TGTGCCAGCAGCCAAGCTGGGACAGCGAACACTGAAGCTTTCTTT.

The gene calls are TRBV5-1 and TRBJ2-2; TRBD1 aligns across 7 bases. Germline CDR1 and CDR2: SGHRS and YFSETQ. Unmatched junction bases numbered 10, after V lost 2 bases and J lost 3 bases. This CDR3 has 17 residues. The DNA for the CDR3 is TGCGCCAGCAGCTTTGGACGCTGGGACAGATACACCGGGGAGCTGTTTTTT. This translates into CASSFGRWDRYTGELFF.

The V gene is TRBV4-3, the J gene TRBJ2-3; weak D call: TRBD2 (7 bases). Germline CDR1 reads LGHNA; CDR2 reads YSLEER. The CDR3 runs 17 residues. V gave up 0 bases and J gave up 3 bases, with 16 bases separating them. In nucleotides, the CDR3 is TGCGCCAGCAGCCAAGATTTCGGGGGGCGGGTGACAGATACGCAGTATTTT. Its protein is CASSQDFGGRVTDTQYF.

The V call is TRBV6-4, the J call TRBJ2-7; 10 nucleotides agree with TRBD1. In germline, CDR1 is MRHNA, CDR2 SNTAGT. The CDR3 runs to 18 residues. V shed 6 bases, J shed 1 base, and the junction held 15 bases outside the gene matches. The CDR3: CASRHSLTGGGESYEQYF. The CDR3 DNA reads as TGTGCCAGCAGACACTCCTTGACAGGGGGCGGGGAGTCCTACGAGCAGTACTTC.

The V gene is TRBV5-6, the J gene TRBJ1-4; possibly TRBD1 for D (6 bases). V lost 5 bases and J lost 5, with 13 bases in between. Germline values: CDR1 SGHDT, CDR2 YYEEEE. The CDR3 runs to 14 residues. The CDR3 coding sequence is TGTGCCAGCAGTCGGGCAGGGGTAAATGAAAAACTGTTTTTT. Encoded protein: CASSRAGVNEKLFF.

The gene calls are TRBV9 and TRBJ1-6; D is ambiguous. The CDR3 runs 12 residues. Germline CDR1 is SGDLS and CDR2 is YYNGEE. The ends were cut back, 3 bases at V and 10 bases at J, with 8 bases in the middle. The CDR3 DNA follows: TGTGCCAGCAGCGCCGGTAAATCACCCCTCCACTTT. Amino acid sequence: CASSAGKSPLHF.

The V and J genes are TRBV12-3 or TRBV12-4 and TRBJ1-1; maybe TRBD1 (5 bases). The CDR3 is 11 residues long. The V end lost 6 bases, the J end lost 11 bases, and 13 bases lay between the germline ends. This chain's CDR3 is CASSRGIKAFF. CDR3 DNA sequence: TGTGCCAGCAGCCGGGGGATCAAGGCTTTCTTT.

The sample holds a few counts of this clone. V and J are TRBV5-1 and TRBJ2-7; 15 bases fit TRBD2. CDR3 size: 15 residues. V lost 4 bases, J lost 7 bases, and 6 bases stayed unmatched. The germline V gene encodes CDR1 SGHRS and CDR2 YFSETQ. The CDR3 region has the DNA TGCGCCAGCAGCCCAAGGACTAGCGGGAGGGTTGAGCAGTACTTC. It encodes CASSPRTSGRVEQYF.

The chain employs TRBV27 and TRBJ1-3; 7 nucleotides match TRBD1. The germline V gene encodes CDR1 MNHEY and CDR2 SMNVEV (reference sequence). V shed 6 bases, J shed 4 bases, and the junction held 3 bases outside the gene matches. The CDR3 has 13 residues. This CDR3 is CASRRTGGNTIYF. The CDR3 bases are TGTGCCAGCAGGAGGACAGGCGGAAACACCATATATTTT.